This T cell receptor beta chain was documented in a study of shared clonotypes between healthy human individuals. Study-wide results and caveats: Sampling covered nothing but blood. Tissue TCR repertoires likely differ from those found in blood.

Repertoires were generated with immunoSEQ multiplex PCR, while TCRdb's copy carries only in-frame clones and drops some. The sample lists 2 million to 2.5 million clones; about 94% were seen once. Points on this clone: Its target is not known.

The TCR originated in a man aged 18 to 29 in good health. The sample consisted of naive CD4+ T cells sorted from blood. Noted subset: CD45RA+ positively selected.

The CDR3 spells CARAPTGLDEKLFF. The CDR3 region has the DNA TGTGCCAGAGCCCCGACAGGTTTAGATGAAAAACTGTTTTTT. J is TRBJ1-4 and V is TRBV21-1; the table names TRBD1, a call not compared with the DNA. TRBV21-1 has pseudogene status. There are 14 residues in the CDR3.